This is a list of T cell receptor beta chains from one sample in a study of T cell responses to AZD1222 COVID-19 vaccine. The assay was immunoSEQ multiplex PCR, and TCRdb's table has in-frame clones only and misses some. The sample gives some 150,000 clones, roughly 86% of which show up once; about 4.9% is in the top ten. The input for sequencing was peripheral blood, taken 28 days after the second AZD1222 dose. The source is an adult who received the AZD1222 COVID-19 vaccine. Both conserved end residues are part of each CDR3. A D gene is named only where the DNA matches it firmly. Clone size is not always given. Where it is, it says once, few, many or a class for expanded clones.

>TRBD1|TRBJ1-2|.|TRBV6-5
CASRIAGTGAYGYTF
TGTGCCAGCAGGATCGCCGGGACAGGGGCCTACGGCTACACCTTC
>TRBD1|TRBJ1-1|.|TRBV18
CASSPRVLGTGDTEAFF
TGTGCCAGCTCACCACGGGTCCTTGGGACAGGGGACACTGAAGCTTTCTTT
>TRBD1|TRBJ2-7|many|TRBV7-9
CASSDGQVYEQYF
TGTGCCAGCAGTGACGGACAGGTTTACGAGCAGTACTTC
>.|TRBJ1-6|.|TRBV20-1
CSASFRRDFYNSPLHF
TGCAGTGCTAGTTTTCGGAGGGACTTTTATAATTCACCCCTCCACTTT
>.|TRBJ2-7|once|TRBV19
CASSWANSYEQYF
TGTGCCAGTAGTTGGGCCAACTCCTACGAGCAGTACTTC
>.|TRBJ1-1|.|TRBV30
CAWSYYRDGRTEAFF
TGTGCCTGGAGTTACTACAGGGATGGGAGGACTGAAGCTTTCTTT
>.|TRBJ2-5|.|TRBV13
CASSRQGSGETQYF
TGTGCCAGCAGCCGCCAAGGGTCAGGAGAGACCCAGTACTTC
>.|TRBJ2-7|.|TRBV10-3
CAIQTLGNEQYF
TGTGCCATTCAGACCTTGGGGAACGAGCAGTACTTC
>.|TRBJ2-7|.|TRBV7-9
CASSLARSGPSYEQYF
TGTGCCAGCAGCTTAGCGCGTAGCGGCCCGTCCTACGAGCAGTACTTC
>.|TRBJ2-3|.|TRBV18
CASSPPLGTDTQYF
TGTGCCAGCTCACCACCGCTGGGCACAGATACGCAGTATTTT
>.|TRBJ2-5|.|TRBV18
CASSPPGQETQYF
TGTGCCAGCTCACCCCCAGGCCAAGAGACCCAGTACTTC
>.|TRBJ2-1|.|TRBV27
CASSSPFGSSSYNEQFF
TGTGCCAGCAGTTCCCCATTCGGGAGTAGCTCCTACAATGAGCAGTTCTTC
>.|TRBJ2-1|.|TRBV6-5
CASSYSNLGNEQFF
TGTGCCAGCAGTTACTCGAATTTGGGCAATGAGCAGTTCTTC
>.|TRBJ2-5|.|TRBV13
CASSTRGALQETQYF
TGTGCCAGCAGCACTCGGGGGGCGCTCCAAGAGACCCAGTACTTC
>.|TRBJ2-2|.|TRBV5-8
CASGPWGMNTGELFF
TGTGCCAGCGGCCCCTGGGGGATGAACACCGGGGAGCTGTTTTTT